These 15 T cell receptor beta chains were sequenced from one sample in a study of blood T cell repertoires in COVID-19 (dated by TCRdb to 2020 to 2022). Libraries were built with the immunoSEQ multiplex PCR assay. Here the immuneACCESS table is served through TCRdb, limited to in-frame sequences with V and J called. Missing clones are a known gap in these copies; in checked studies unresolved V genes cover under half, and the rest lacks a known reason. Here the sample has under 250,000 clones; 83% occur a single time. The ten largest clones represent nearly 5% of the sample. Sample: PBMCs or T cells enriched from blood (not recorded which). The receptors shown here come from a woman aged 45-65 years who had been exposed to COVID-19.

The genes are TRBV4-3 and TRBJ1-2; D is undetermined. The V and J ends lost 0 bases and 4 bases respectively, with 9 bases between them. Per germline, CDR1 LGHNA and CDR2 YSLEER. The CDR3 covers 14 residues. CDR3 in DNA: TGCGCCAGCAGCCAAGAAGCGAGGAGCTATGGCTACACCTTC. Its protein product is CASSQEARSYGYTF.

The V and J genes are TRBV18 and TRBJ2-3, with D possibly being TRBD2 (7 bases). The CDR3 is 14 residues long. Germline values: CDR1 KGHSH, CDR2 LQKENI. Between the trimmed V and J ends, which lost 6 bases and 4 bases, there was a span of 14 bases. CDR3 protein: CASSQREGADTQYF. The CDR3, as DNA: TGTGCCAGCTCCCAGAGGGAGGGGGCAGATACGCAGTATTTT.

The table lists this clone with a few counts. J is TRBJ2-5 and V is TRBV4-1, with 8 bases that match TRBD1. The V gene end was trimmed by 1 base and the J gene end by 4 bases; junction bases not matched to a gene: 5. The CDR3 runs to 15 residues. The germline gives CDR1 MGHRA, CDR2 YSYEKL. CDR3 DNA: TGCGCCAGCAGCCAAGCTCCGGGACAGGTAGAGACCCAGTACTTC. Amino acid sequence: CASSQAPGQVETQYF.

The rearrangement joins TRBV5-6 to TRBJ2-5; D is ambiguous. V dropped 0 bases and J dropped 4 bases, with 10 bases sitting between them. The germline CDR1 and CDR2 sequences are SGHDT and YYEEEE. The CDR3 consists of 14 residues. In nucleotides, the CDR3 is TGTGCCAGCAGCTTGGTGTCCCTCCCAGAGACCCAGTACTTC. Translating gives CASSLVSLPETQYF.

V usage is TRBV20-1 and J usage is TRBJ1-1, with TRBD1 matching 8 bases. The CDR3 consists of 11 residues. Germline loops: CDR1 DFQATT, CDR2 SNEGSKA (reference sequence). The CDR3 DNA sequence: TGCAGCTCAGGGGGCGAGACTGAAGCTTTCTTT. Protein sequence: CSSGGETEAFF.

The chain employs TRBV25-1 and TRBJ2-5; 8 nucleotides line up with TRBD1. Germline V CDR1 and CDR2: MGHDK, SYGVNS. Germline trimming cut 7 bases from V and 5 bases from J; bases unmatched to any gene: 12. This CDR3 spans 15 amino acids. DNA of the CDR3: TGTGCCAGCACTTCGAATGGAAACAGGGGGGAGACCCAGTACTTC. Translating gives CASTSNGNRGETQYF.

The chain links TRBV18 to TRBJ2-7; D possibly corresponds to TRBD2 (5 bases). This CDR3 region has 14 residues. The V gene's germline CDR1 is KGHSH and CDR2 LQKENI. V shed 2 bases and J shed 4 bases, with 12 bases lying between them. As DNA, the CDR3 is TGTGCCAGCTCACCAGGACTCGACCCTTACGAGCAGTACTTC. This codes for CASSPGLDPYEQYF.

This chain links TRBV12-3 or TRBV12-4 with TRBJ1-2, with a tentative D call TRBD1 (5 bases). The V and J ends lost 6 bases and 6 bases respectively, with 14 bases between them. This CDR3 has 13 amino acids. The DNA for the CDR3 is TGTGCCAGCAGACCCGACAGCACTGATGGCTACACCTTC. Protein: CASRPDSTDGYTF.

J is TRBJ1-2 and V is TRBV3-1 (or the pseudogene TRBV3-2); tentatively, D is TRBD1 (6 bases). The V end was cut by 1 base, the J end by 3 bases, with 9 bases between. CDR3 size: 14 residues. Germline CDR1 and CDR2: LGHDT and YNNKEL (reference sequence). The DNA of the CDR3 is TGTGCCAGCAGCCAAGTGGCAGGGGACTATGGCTACACCTTC. Translated: CASSQVAGDYGYTF.

The V gene is TRBV19, the J gene TRBJ1-5; 8 nucleotides line up with TRBD1. Germline V gives CDR1 LNHDA, CDR2 SQIVND (reference sequence). Germline trimming cut 3 bases from V and 1 base from J; bases unmatched to any gene: 2. This CDR3 has 15 residues. CDR3 DNA: TGTGCCAGTAGTATGGGGGACAGGAGCAATCAGCCCCAGCATTTT. Translation: CASSMGDRSNQPQHF.

The rearrangement uses TRBV5-6 and TRBJ2-4; 7 bases fit TRBD2. This CDR3 is 14 amino acids long. V trimming: 1 base; J trimming: 9 bases; junction bases outside the gene matches: 7. The germline V gene has CDR1 SGHDT and CDR2 YYEEEE. The CDR3 sequence: CASSLSHGGSIQYF. CDR3 coding DNA: TGTGCCAGCAGCTTGTCCCACGGGGGGAGCATTCAGTACTTC.

This clone was detected only a few times. The CDR3 DNA reads as TGTGCCAGCTTCGGACACCCGAGGGGCTACACCTTC. Translation: CASFGHPRGYTF. The chain recombines TRBV28 with TRBJ1-2; maybe TRBD1 (5 bases). V was pared by 8 bases and J by 8 bases, with 15 bases between. This CDR3 has 12 amino acids. Germline CDR1 reads MDHEN; CDR2 reads SYDVKM.

The rearrangement uses TRBV2 and TRBJ1-3; no firm D call. Germline assignment: CDR1 SNHLY and CDR2 FYNNEI. V lost 2 bases and J lost 3, with 14 bases in between. The CDR3 totals 16 residues. The DNA for the CDR3 is TGTGCCAGCAGTGAATTCGATGGCTGGAGTGGAAACACCATATATTTT. Translating it yields CASSEFDGWSGNTIYF.

The V and J genes are TRBV9 and TRBJ1-1, with D tentatively TRBD1 (5 bases). The germline V gene has CDR1 SGDLS and CDR2 YYNGEE. Trimming took 7 bases from V and 6 from J, leaving 13 bases between them. The CDR3 has 12 amino acids. The DNA for the CDR3 is TGTGCCAGCCGCGGCGGGGGGGCTGAAGCTTTCTTT. This translates into CASRGGGAEAFF. Drawing the rest from reference TRBV9 and TRBJ1-1, the complete variable domain is DSGVTQTPKHLITATGQRVTLRCSPRSGDLSVYWYQQSLDQGLQFLIQYYNGEERAKGNILERFSAQQFPDLHSELNLSSLELGDSALYFCASRGGGAEAFFGQGTRLTVV.

The chain links TRBV19 to TRBJ1-1; D perhaps matches TRBD1 (5 bases). Germline CDR1 is LNHDA and CDR2 is SQIVND (reference sequence). The ends were cut back, 6 bases at V and 1 base at J, with 15 bases in the middle. The CDR3 length is 15 residues. CDR3 in DNA: TGTGCCAGTAGCACCGCAGGGTATGGGAACACTGAAGCTTTCTTT. It translates to CASSTAGYGNTEAFF.